These 4 T cell receptor beta chains were sequenced from one sample in a study of chemoradiotherapy in HPV16-positive cancers. Sequencing was performed with immunoSEQ multiplex PCR; in TCRdb, only in-frame clones are kept and a portion is missing. The sample gives approximately 6,000 clones, approximately 86% of which show up once; 25% to 30% is in the top ten. The source was blood, collected from a patient who underwent chemoradiotherapy. These receptors originate from a human donor with HPV-associated anogenital cancer.

The V and J genes are TRBV28 and TRBJ1-4, with D unclear. V was pared by 6 bases and J by 5 bases, with 13 bases between. This CDR3 contains 14 residues. The germline CDR1 and CDR2 sequences are MDHEN and SYDVKM. CDR3 residues: CASSRAAINEKLFF. The CDR3 DNA reads TGTGCCAGCAGCCGAGCCGCGATAAATGAAAAACTGTTTTTT.

This rearrangement joins TRBV18 to TRBJ2-3; 12 nucleotides match TRBD2. Looked up from germline, CDR1 is KGHSH and CDR2 is LQKENI. The length of the CDR3 is 16 residues. V was clipped by 3 bases and J by 4 bases; unmatched bases: 5. The CDR3: CASSPLAGGLSDTQYF. The CDR3, as DNA: TGTGCCAGCTCACCCCTAGCGGGGGGGCTTTCAGATACGCAGTATTTT.

V usage is TRBV5-1 and J usage is TRBJ1-6; D unresolved. CDR1 and CDR2 from the germline V gene are SGHRS and YFSETQ. The length of the CDR3 is 14 residues. The V end was cut by 0 bases, the J end by 8 bases, with 9 bases between. The DNA for the CDR3 is TGCGCCAGCAGCTTGGCGGCCAGGTATTCACCCCTCCACTTT. Protein product: CASSLAARYSPLHF.

This chain links TRBV9 with TRBJ2-7; D unresolved. CDR1 is SGDLS and CDR2 is YYNGEE in the germline V gene. CDR3 length equals 14 residues. The ends were cut back, 6 bases at V and 1 base at J, with 14 bases in the middle. CDR3 sequence: CASTFNPDSYEQYF. CDR3 nucleotide sequence: TGTGCCAGCACCTTTAATCCGGATTCCTACGAGCAGTACTTC. Using reference TRBV9 and TRBJ2-7 for the parts outside the CDR3, the full variable domain is DSGVTQTPKHLITATGQRVTLRCSPRSGDLSVYWYQQSLDQGLQFLIQYYNGEERAKGNILERFSAQQFPDLHSELNLSSLELGDSALYFCASTFNPDSYEQYFGPGTRLTVT.